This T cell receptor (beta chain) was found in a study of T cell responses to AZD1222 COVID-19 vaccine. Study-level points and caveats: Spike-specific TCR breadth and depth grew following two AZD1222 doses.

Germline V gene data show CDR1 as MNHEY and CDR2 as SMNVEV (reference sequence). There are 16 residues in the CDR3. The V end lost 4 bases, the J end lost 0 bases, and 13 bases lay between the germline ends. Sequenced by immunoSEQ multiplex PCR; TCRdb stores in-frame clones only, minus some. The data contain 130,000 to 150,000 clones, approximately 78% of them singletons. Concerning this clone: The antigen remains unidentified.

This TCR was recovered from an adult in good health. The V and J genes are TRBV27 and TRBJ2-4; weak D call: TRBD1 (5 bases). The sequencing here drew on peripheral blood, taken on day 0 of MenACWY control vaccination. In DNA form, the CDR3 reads TGTGCCAGCAGTTCCTGGACATATTTAGCCAAAAACATTCAGTACTTC. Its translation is CASSSWTYLAKNIQYF.